Below, one T cell receptor beta chain is given with its context. This sample stems from a study of blood T cell repertoires in COVID-19. Study-level information: From the United States, Italy and Spain came samples of acute and convalescent COVID-19. Sample material is recorded as cDNA or gDNA derived from T cells, B-cell-depleted T cells, or PBMCs.

Trimming shortened V by 2 bases and J by 6 bases, and 5 bases separated the two germline ends. Germline CDR1 is SGHTA and CDR2 is FQGTGA. The length of the CDR3 is 12 residues. In the original processing: It was from reference gene primer amplification that nucleated cell counts were estimated. Generated by immunoSEQ multiplex PCR, the TCRdb table keeps only in-frame clones and is missing some. V, J and clone size reflect that table, while D and trimming were determined from the DNA. The sample has roughly 93,000 clones, nearly 90% seen once. The V gene is TRBV7-3, the J gene TRBJ2-1; D perhaps matches TRBD2 (5 bases). The sequencing sample was made of peripheral blood. This clonotype originated in a man aged 50-59 years with acute or convalescent COVID-19. Here the CDR3 reads CASSLGSNEQFF. CDR3 coding DNA: TGTGCCAGCAGCTTAGGGAGCAATGAGCAGTTCTTC.